Listed below are T cell receptor beta chains from one sample, sequenced in a study of cytomegalovirus exposure and HLA in healthy donors. Clones were sequenced by immunoSEQ multiplex PCR, and TCRdb holds only the in-frame ones, with some missing. The table records about 140,000 clones, 75% to 85% of them present only once. Source material: PBMCs. Every receptor here comes from a man aged 50-60 years in good health and CMV-seronegative. Both conserved end residues are part of each CDR3. The order of the fields is clone size, V gene, D gene, J gene, CDR3 length, CDR3 DNA, CDR3 protein. A D gene is named only where the DNA matches it firmly. Expanded clones are given a class, and other clones once, few, many or no size at all.

NA	TRBV5-1	TRBD2	TRBJ2-1	18	TGCGCCAGCAATCTCCGCTGGGGTAGCGGGAGCTCCTACAATGAGCAGTTCTTC	CASNLRWGSGSSYNEQFF
NA	TRBV7-9	TRBD1	TRBJ1-1	14	TGTGCCAGCAGAGGAACAGGGGGGAACACTGAAGCTTTCTTT	CASRGTGGNTEAFF
NA	TRBV28	TRBD1	TRBJ2-7	13	TGTGCCAGCACGACAGGGTTTCCCTACGAGCAGTACTTC	CASTTGFPYEQYF
NA	TRBV27	NA	TRBJ1-1	15	TGTGCCAGCAGTTCCTTGTACAGACCGAACACTGAAGCTTTCTTT	CASSSLYRPNTEAFF
NA	TRBV5-4	NA	TRBJ2-7	17	TGTGCCAGCAGCTTCCCCGTTCTAGCGCTAATTTCCTACGAGCAGTACTTC	CASSFPVLALISYEQYF
NA	TRBV7-9	NA	TRBJ2-7	16	TGTGCCAGCAGCTTAGAATCCGCCCAGGGGACCTACGAGCAGTACTTC	CASSLESAQGTYEQYF
NA	TRBV7-9	NA	TRBJ1-5	13	TGTGCCAGCAGCTTAGCGGGGGCCCAGCCCCAGCATTTT	CASSLAGAQPQHF
NA	TRBV25-1	TRBD1	TRBJ2-7	14	TGTGCCAGCAGTGAAACAGGGGGTCAGGACGAGCAGTACTTC	CASSETGGQDEQYF
NA	TRBV6-6	NA	TRBJ1-2	16	TGTGCCAGCAGTTACCTCTCCGGACAGCACGACTATGGCTACACCTTC	CASSYLSGQHDYGYTF
NA	TRBV7-3	NA	TRBJ2-5	14	TGTGCCAGCAGCTTAAACGCAGGAGGAGAGACCCAGTACTTC	CASSLNAGGETQYF
NA	TRBV7-9	NA	TRBJ2-7	11	TGTGCCAGCAGCCAACTTTACGAGCAGTACTTC	CASSQLYEQYF
NA	TRBV7-3	NA	TRBJ2-2	13	TGTGCCAGCAGCTTAATAGAGGGAGGGGAGCTGTTTTTT	CASSLIEGGELFF
NA	TRBV13	NA	TRBJ2-5	14	TGTGCCAGCAGTTTACTAGGACAGCAAGAGACCCAGTACTTC	CASSLLGQQETQYF
few	TRBV15	NA	TRBJ1-1	13	TGTGCCACCAGCAGAGATCAGGGGACTGAAGCTTTCTTT	CATSRDQGTEAFF